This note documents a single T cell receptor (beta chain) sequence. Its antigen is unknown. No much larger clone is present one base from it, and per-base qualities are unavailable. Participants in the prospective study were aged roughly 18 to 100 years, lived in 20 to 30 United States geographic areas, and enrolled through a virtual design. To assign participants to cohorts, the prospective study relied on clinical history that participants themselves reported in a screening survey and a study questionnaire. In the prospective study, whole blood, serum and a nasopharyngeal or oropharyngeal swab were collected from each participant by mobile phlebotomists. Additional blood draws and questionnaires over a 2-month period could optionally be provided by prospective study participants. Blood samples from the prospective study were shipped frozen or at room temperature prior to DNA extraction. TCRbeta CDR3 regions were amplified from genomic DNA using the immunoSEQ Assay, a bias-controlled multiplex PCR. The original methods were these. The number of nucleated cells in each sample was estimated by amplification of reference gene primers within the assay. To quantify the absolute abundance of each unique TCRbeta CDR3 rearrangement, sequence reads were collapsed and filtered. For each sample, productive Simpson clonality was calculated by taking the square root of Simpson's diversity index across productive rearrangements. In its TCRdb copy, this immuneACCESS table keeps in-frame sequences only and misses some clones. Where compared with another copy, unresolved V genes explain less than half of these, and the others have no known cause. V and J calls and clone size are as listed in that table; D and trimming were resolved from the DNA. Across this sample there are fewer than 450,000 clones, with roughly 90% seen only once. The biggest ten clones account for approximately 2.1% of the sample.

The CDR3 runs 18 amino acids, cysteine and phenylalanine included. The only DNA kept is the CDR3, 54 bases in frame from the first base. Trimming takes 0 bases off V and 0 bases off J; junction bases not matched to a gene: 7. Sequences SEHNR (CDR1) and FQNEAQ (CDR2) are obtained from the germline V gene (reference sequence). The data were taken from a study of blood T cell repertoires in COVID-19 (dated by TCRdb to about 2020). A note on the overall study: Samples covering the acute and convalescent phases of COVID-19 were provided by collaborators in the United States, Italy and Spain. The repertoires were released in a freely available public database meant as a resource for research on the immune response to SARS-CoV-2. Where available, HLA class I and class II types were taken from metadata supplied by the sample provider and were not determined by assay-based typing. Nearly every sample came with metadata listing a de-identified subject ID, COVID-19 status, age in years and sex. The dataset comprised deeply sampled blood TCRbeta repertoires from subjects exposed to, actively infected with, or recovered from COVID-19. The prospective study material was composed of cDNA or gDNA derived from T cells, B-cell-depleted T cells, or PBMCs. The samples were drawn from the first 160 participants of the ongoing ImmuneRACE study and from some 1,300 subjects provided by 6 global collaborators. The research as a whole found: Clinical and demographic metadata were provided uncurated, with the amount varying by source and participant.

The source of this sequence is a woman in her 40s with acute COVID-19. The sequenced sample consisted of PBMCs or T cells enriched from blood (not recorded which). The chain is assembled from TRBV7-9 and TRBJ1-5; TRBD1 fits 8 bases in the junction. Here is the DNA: TGTGCCAGCAGCTTAGCCTCCTGGACAGGGCATAGCAATCAGCCCCAGCATTTT. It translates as CASSLASWTGHSNQPQHF.